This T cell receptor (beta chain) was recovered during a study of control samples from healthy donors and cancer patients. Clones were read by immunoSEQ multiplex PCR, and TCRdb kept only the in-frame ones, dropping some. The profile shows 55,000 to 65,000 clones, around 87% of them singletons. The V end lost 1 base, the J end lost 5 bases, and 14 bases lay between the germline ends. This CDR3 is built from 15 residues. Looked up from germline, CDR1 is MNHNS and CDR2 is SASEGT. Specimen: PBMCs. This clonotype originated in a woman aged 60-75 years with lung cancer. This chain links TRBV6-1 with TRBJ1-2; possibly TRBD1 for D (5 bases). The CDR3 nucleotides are TGTGCCAGCAGTGAAGGAACTGGGACGGAGTATGGCTACACCTTC. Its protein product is CASSEGTGTEYGYTF.